A single sample is the source of the 15 T cell receptor beta chains below, sequenced in a study of blood T cell repertoires in COVID-19. This table comes from immunoSEQ multiplex PCR, and its TCRdb copy is limited to in-frame clones, with some not included. The top ten hold roughly 0.84% of the sample, which has about 480,000 clones, approximately 89% seen once. Sequenced sample: peripheral blood. All receptors derive from a man between 18 and 29 years old with COVID-19, enrolled during active disease.

The CDR3 region has the DNA TGTGCCAGTAGTACTGGGAGGTCAGATTACACTGAAGCTTTCTTT. Protein sequence: CASSTGRSDYTEAFF. The chain couples TRBV19 to TRBJ1-1; D not resolved. Trimming took 4 bases from V and 3 from J, leaving 15 bases between them. The CDR3 covers 15 residues. Germline V gene data show CDR1 as LNHDA and CDR2 as SQIVND (reference sequence).

This sequence joins TRBV15 and TRBJ2-7; 7 nucleotides agree with TRBD2. This CDR3 region has 15 residues. Germline V gene lookup returns CDR1 LNHNV and CDR2 YYDKDF (reference sequence). With 5 bases clipped from V and 5 bases from J, the junction kept 12 bases outside the gene matches. CDR3 loop: CATSRGGVKVNEQYF. CDR3 coding DNA: TGTGCCACCAGCCGGGGAGGGGTAAAAGTGAACGAGCAGTACTTC.

This clone was found once. The rearrangement links TRBV23-1 to TRBJ1-6; the D gene is possibly TRBD1 (6 bases). TRBV23-1 is an ORF for which the function is uncertain. V gave up 4 bases and J gave up 5 bases, with 21 bases separating them. The length of the CDR3 is 18 residues. The CDR3 loop reads CASSRQKPRTANNSPLHF. The CDR3 nucleotides are TGCGCCAGCAGTCGGCAGAAGCCTCGGACAGCCAATAATTCACCCCTCCACTTT.

V is TRBV29-1 and J is TRBJ2-5, with a tentative D call TRBD2 (5 bases). CDR1 is SQVTM, CDR2 ANQGSEA, per germline. V was cut by 5 bases and J by 5 bases, with 12 bases left in between. The CDR3 sequence is 12 residues long. DNA for the CDR3: TGCAGCGTTCGCCTCGGGGTGGAGACCCAGTACTTC. Translated, it gives CSVRLGVETQYF.

CDR3 region: CASLRQSLGGETQYF. The CDR3 DNA follows: TGTGCCAGCCTCCGACAAAGTCTCGGTGGAGAGACCCAGTACTTC. The chain links TRBV5-6 to TRBJ2-5; D is unresolved. The CDR3 has 15 amino acids. CDR1 SGHDT and CDR2 YYEEEE come from the germline V gene. V lost 7 bases and J lost 4, with 20 bases in between. Full variable domain (rest looked up from reference TRBV5-6 and TRBJ2-5): DAGVTQSPTHLIKTRGQQVTLRCSPKSGHDTVSWYQQALGQGPQFIFQYYEEEERQRGNFPDRFSGHQFPNYSSELNVNALLLGDSALYLCASLRQSLGGETQYFGPGTRLLVL.

The CDR3 here is CASSFFGSGRAGYNEQFF. CDR3 bases: TGCGCCAGCAGCTTTTTTGGTAGCGGGAGGGCCGGGTACAATGAGCAGTTCTTC. The chain carries TRBV5-1 and TRBJ2-1; 11 bases fit TRBD2. Germline trimming cut 2 bases from V and 4 bases from J; bases unmatched to any gene: 11. The germline V gene has CDR1 SGHRS and CDR2 YFSETQ. CDR3 length: 18 residues.

The V gene is TRBV4-1, the J gene TRBJ2-1; possible D gene TRBD2, 5 bases. V lost 3 bases to trimming and J lost 10 bases, with 13 bases between them. The CDR3 is 13 residues long. Germline V CDR1 and CDR2: MGHRA, YSYEKL. In DNA, the CDR3 is TGCGCCAGCAGCCACGCCAAGGGCGGGGAGCAGTTCTTC. The encoded protein is CASSHAKGGEQFF.

The chain recombines TRBV11-2 with TRBJ2-2, with 9 bases that match TRBD1. Germline V gene lookup returns CDR1 SGHAT and CDR2 FQNNGV. After removal of 8 bases from V and 0 bases from J, the junction contained 7 bases not matched to a gene. The CDR3 has 16 amino acids. CDR3 in amino acids: CASRHRGLSNTGELFF. Here the CDR3 DNA reads TGTGCCAGCCGCCACAGGGGGCTTTCGAACACCGGGGAGCTGTTTTTT.

V is TRBV18 and J is TRBJ2-7; TRBD2 is a possible D gene (6 bases). Germline assignment: CDR1 KGHSH and CDR2 LQKENI. The CDR3 is 15 residues long. Trimming left V 0 bases short and J 0 bases short, with 9 bases between. This chain's CDR3 is CASSPPGLLSYEQYF. The DNA of the CDR3 is TGTGCCAGCTCACCACCGGGACTGCTCTCCTACGAGCAGTACTTC. Based on the CDR3 plus reference TRBV18 and TRBJ2-7, the full variable domain is NAGVMQNPRHLVRRRGQEARLRCSPMKGHSHVYWYRQLPEEGLKFMVYLQKENIIDESGMPKERFSAEFPKEGPSILRIQQVVRGDSAAYFCASSPPGLLSYEQYFGPGTRLTVT.

The chain joins TRBV5-1 to TRBJ2-7, with TRBD2 identical over 13 bases. There are 15 residues in the CDR3. V lost 4 bases and J lost 2; bases outside the gene matches: 3. CDR1 SGHRS and CDR2 YFSETQ come from the germline V gene. The CDR3 here is CASSPGLAGTYEQYF. CDR3 coding DNA: TGCGCCAGCAGCCCGGGACTAGCGGGAACCTACGAGCAGTACTTC.

V gene TRBV7-2 combines with J gene TRBJ2-3; 7 bases align to TRBD2. The germline gives CDR1 SGHTA, CDR2 FQGNSA. Trimming took 4 bases from V and 0 from J; bases not matched to a gene: 4. The CDR3 loop spans 15 amino acids. DNA for the CDR3: TGTGCCAGCAGCTCAACCGGGGGGAGCACAGATACGCAGTATTTT. Its protein is CASSSTGGSTDTQYF.

The chain combines TRBV11-3 with TRBJ2-7; possible D gene TRBD2, 5 bases. In germline, CDR1 is SGHNT, CDR2 YENEEA. This CDR3 is 17 amino acids long. Trimming took 3 bases from V and 4 from J, leaving 22 bases between them. The CDR3 loop reads CASSFTGLRFSRYEQYF. The DNA of the CDR3 is TGTGCCAGCAGCTTTACGGGGTTGAGGTTCTCCCGGTACGAGCAGTACTTC.

This rearrangement joins TRBV13 to TRBJ2-7; D perhaps matches TRBD1 (6 bases). The CDR3 spans 14 residues. Trimming pared 2 bases from V and 4 bases from J, leaving 12 bases between. Germline V gene data show CDR1 as PRHDT and CDR2 as FYEKMQ (reference sequence). Written as DNA, the CDR3 is TGTGCCAGCAGCTTATGGGACATGCAATACGAGCAGTACTTC. Protein: CASSLWDMQYEQYF.

This chain joins TRBV5-4 and TRBJ2-1; 12 bases line up with TRBD2. The junction had 6 bases not matched to a gene; V was cut back by 0 bases and J by 8 bases. Germline V gives CDR1 SGHNT, CDR2 YYREEE (reference sequence). The CDR3 covers 16 residues. The CDR3 DNA follows: TGTGCCAGCAGCTTGGACGGGACTAGCGGGTGGGATGAGCAGTTCTTC. As protein: CASSLDGTSGWDEQFF. Supplemented by reference TRBV5-4 and TRBJ2-1, the full variable domain reads ETGVTQSPTHLIKTRGQQVTLRCSSQSGHNTVSWYQQALGQGPQFIFQYYREEENGRGNFPPRFSGLQFPNYSSELNVNALELDDSALYLCASSLDGTSGWDEQFFGPGTRLTVL.

This clone was observed a single time. The chain uses TRBV3-1 (or the pseudogene TRBV3-2) and TRBJ2-5, with a weak D call TRBD2 (5 bases). Looked up from germline, CDR1 is LGHDT and CDR2 is YNNKEL (reference sequence). V gave up 5 bases and J gave up 5 bases, with 18 bases separating them. This CDR3 is 15 amino acids long. The CDR3 reads CASSAEELLGETQYF. The CDR3 DNA is TGTGCCAGCAGCGCGGAGGAACTCCTAGGGGAGACCCAGTACTTC.